This T cell receptor (beta chain) was recovered during a study of graft-versus-host responses after intestinal transplantation. The protocol was immunoSEQ multiplex PCR, while the TCRdb copy is restricted to in-frame clones and leaves out a portion. The sample yields approximately 28,000 clones, 85% to 95% seen once. The CDR3 consists of 17 residues. Trimming cost V 6 bases and J 1 base, with 19 bases left between them. Per the germline V gene, CDR1 is KGHSH and CDR2 is LQKENI. The input for sequencing was PBMCs, taken about 65 days after intestinal transplant. The TCR originated in a human patient who received an intestinal transplant, so some T cells may come from the graft donor. The V call is TRBV18, the J call TRBJ1-5; D might be TRBD1 (6 bases). The DNA of the CDR3 is TGTGCCAGCTCCCCTGGCGGGGGCGAGAGGAGCAATCAGCCCCAGCATTTT. This translates into CASSPGGGERSNQPQHF.